The T cell receptor beta chain under discussion was sequenced for a study of immune evolution from preneoplasia to lung adenocarcinoma. On the study more broadly: HLA loss of heterozygosity: less than 9% AIS, about 15% MIA, more than 25% ADC, none AAH.

Study results and caveats: Top clone share appeared to fall from AAH through AIS, MIA, adenocarcinoma.

About this clone itself: What it recognizes is unknown.

Per germline, CDR1 SGHRS and CDR2 YFSETQ. Deletions cut 0 bases from V and 4 bases from J, with 13 bases between. This CDR3 has 15 amino acids. TCRdb's copy holds only in-frame clones and misses some; the assay was immunoSEQ multiplex PCR. The sample has about 14,000 clones; more than 80% are singletons. Sample: FFPE minimally invasive lung adenocarcinoma tissue. The source is a person aged 65-85 years with lung adenocarcinoma. V usage is TRBV5-1 and J usage is TRBJ1-1, with a possible D match to TRBD1 (5 bases). CDR3 in amino acids: CASSLAGGRSTEAFF. CDR3 DNA: TGCGCCAGCAGCTTGGCGGGGGGACGTAGCACTGAAGCTTTCTTT.